These T cell receptor beta chains were read from a single sample in a study of T cell responses to AZD1222 COVID-19 vaccine. The data were produced by immunoSEQ multiplex PCR, yet TCRdb's version contains in-frame clones alone and is incomplete. The table lists 95,000 to 150,000 clones, around 86% of them singletons. The sequences come from peripheral blood, collected on day 0 of AZD1222 vaccination. The source is an adult in good health. The CDR3 runs from the conserved cysteine through the conserved F or W. D genes are given only for firm matches. Clone size is not always given. Where it is, it says once, few, many or a class for expanded clones.

v_call	j_call	d_call	clone_size	cdr3_nt	cdr3_aa
TRBV9	TRBJ1-2	TRBD1	.	TGTGCCAGCAGCCCTCGGACAGGGACTATTGGTGGCTACACCTTC	CASSPRTGTIGGYTF
TRBV29-1	TRBJ1-2	.	.	TGCAGCGTTTCGCCTACCTATGGCTACACCTTC	CSVSPTYGYTF
TRBV11-2	TRBJ2-7	.	.	TGTGCCAGCAGCTCAGCGTACGAGCAGTACTTC	CASSSAYEQYF
TRBV7-8	TRBJ2-7	TRBD1	.	TGTGCCAGCAGTACCCCCAGGGGGAACTACGAGCAGTACTTC	CASSTPRGNYEQYF
TRBV9	TRBJ2-3	TRBD1	once	TGTGCCAGCAGCGCTGACAGGGCAGATACGCAGTATTTT	CASSADRADTQYF
TRBV5-1	TRBJ1-4	TRBD1	.	TGCGCCAGCAGCTTGGATGGGACAGGGTTCGAAAAACTGTTTTTT	CASSLDGTGFEKLFF
TRBV6-2/TRBV6-3	TRBJ1-5	TRBD1	.	TGTGCCAGCAGTGGGACAGGGGAGAATGGCAATCAGCCCCAGCATTTT	CASSGTGENGNQPQHF
TRBV27	TRBJ1-3	.	.	TGTGCCAGCAGAACGGGTGAGAGCTCTGGAAACACCATATATTTT	CASRTGESSGNTIYF
TRBV2	TRBJ1-2	TRBD1	.	TGTGCCAGCAATAGACAGGGAGAGGAGGGCTACACCTTC	CASNRQGEEGYTF
TRBV4-2	TRBJ1-4	.	.	TGTGCCAGCAGCCAAGAAAAGACGGGACACTTAACAGGCGGAAAACTGTTTTTT	CASSQEKTGHLTGGKLFF
TRBV18	TRBJ1-1	.	few	TGTGCCAGCTCACCGGAGGGGGGGAACACTGAAGCTTTCTTT	CASSPEGGNTEAFF
TRBV5-4	TRBJ2-7	TRBD2	.	TGTGCCAGCAGCCTAGGGACTAGCGGGGCCTACGAGCAGTACTTC	CASSLGTSGAYEQYF
TRBV10-1	TRBJ2-7	.	.	TGCGCCAGCAGTGGGGACCCCGGGACTGATAACCCGAGCTCCTACGAGCAGTACTTC	CASSGDPGTDNPSSYEQYF
TRBV28	TRBJ1-1	.	.	TGTGCCAGCAGTTTCTCTACTGAAGCTTTCTTT	CASSFSTEAFF
TRBV6-2/TRBV6-3	TRBJ1-6	.	few	TGTGCCAGCAGTTTCCGCGGTCTTAATTCACCCCTCCACTTT	CASSFRGLNSPLHF
TRBV5-4	TRBJ1-3	.	.	TGTGCCAGCAGCTTTATCGGGACTATTGGTGGTGGAAACACCATATATTTT	CASSFIGTIGGGNTIYF
TRBV15	TRBJ2-5	TRBD2	once	TGTGCCACCACTCGCGGGGGTAGCGGGGGTGAGACCCAGTACTTC	CATTRGGSGGETQYF
TRBV15	TRBJ1-1	TRBD1	.	TGTGCCACCAGCAGAGCGGGGACAGGGGTTGAAGCTTTCTTT	CATSRAGTGVEAFF
TRBV19	TRBJ1-2	TRBD1	.	TGTGCCAGTAGCCCGCGAGGCCCGGGACAGCATCCAACCCGCTCCGGCTACACCTTC	CASSPRGPGQHPTRSGYTF
TRBV15	TRBJ2-7	.	.	TGTGCCACCAGCAGAGGTATCGACCACGAGCAGTACTTC	CATSRGIDHEQYF
TRBV19	TRBJ1-5	.	few	TGTGCCAGTAGTTATACAGGTTATGGGTCTCAGCCCCAGCATTTT	CASSYTGYGSQPQHF
TRBV12-3/TRBV12-4	TRBJ2-1	.	.	TGTGCCAGCAGTGCTAGGGCCGGCGAGCAGTTCTTC	CASSARAGEQFF
TRBV9	TRBJ1-1	TRBD1	.	TGTGCCAGCAGCGGGGACAGGGCCACTGAAGCTTTCTTT	CASSGDRATEAFF
TRBV15	TRBJ1-5	TRBD1	.	TGTGCCACCAGCAGAGCGGCAGGGGGACAGCCCCAGCATTTT	CATSRAAGGQPQHF
TRBV18	TRBJ1-1	.	.	TGTGCCAGCTCACGCGACGCAAACACTGAAGCTTTCTTT	CASSRDANTEAFF
TRBV27	TRBJ2-7	TRBD1	.	TGTGCCAGCAGCCGGGACAGAGGCGAGCAGTACTTC	CASSRDRGEQYF
TRBV19	TRBJ1-5	TRBD1	.	TGTGCCAGTAGTATCCTCATGGGACAGGGGTTCGGCAATCAGCCCCAGCATTTT	CASSILMGQGFGNQPQHF
TRBV4-2	TRBJ1-2	.	.	TGTGCCAGCAGCCAAGGGAAGGGAATCTATGGCTACACCTTC	CASSQGKGIYGYTF
TRBV6-2/TRBV6-3	TRBJ2-2	TRBD1	.	TGTGCCAGCAGTCCCGTGGGACAGGGTCCCACCGGGGAGCTGTTTTTT	CASSPVGQGPTGELFF
TRBV20-1	TRBJ1-2	.	.	TGCAGTGCTAGCTACTATGGCTACACCTTC	CSASYYGYTF
TRBV27	TRBJ1-6	.	few	TGTGCCAGCAGTTTCAAAGAAGGTTCCTATAATTCACCCCTCCACTTT	CASSFKEGSYNSPLHF
TRBV19	TRBJ1-5	.	.	TGTGCCAGTAGTATAGCTAACCGGAGAGCAGGCCAGCATTTT	CASSIANRRAGQHF
TRBV5-1	TRBJ1-2	.	.	TGCGCCAGCAGCTTGTGGGTCTCCGGGACATCTAACTATGGCTACACCTTC	CASSLWVSGTSNYGYTF
TRBV6-5	TRBJ2-2	.	.	TGTGCCAGCGCACTAGGGTTCGCCACCGGGGAGCTGTTTTTT	CASALGFATGELFF
TRBV6-2/TRBV6-3	TRBJ1-1	TRBD1	.	TGTGCCAGCAGCCCAGGGGGGGGGACTGAAGCTTTCTTT	CASSPGGGTEAFF
TRBV5-1	TRBJ1-4	.	.	TGCGCCAGCAGCCCGAGAGGGGACTCCAAGCTGTTTTTT	CASSPRGDSKLFF
TRBV4-3	TRBJ1-1	TRBD1	.	TGCGCCAGCAGCCAAGCCGCAACAGGGGCTTACACTGAAGCTTTCTTT	CASSQAATGAYTEAFF
TRBV3-1/TRBV3-2	TRBJ2-1	.	once	TGTGCCAGCAGCCAAGATCGGCAGCGGGCCTACAATGAGCAGTTCTTC	CASSQDRQRAYNEQFF
TRBV5-1	TRBJ1-1	.	.	TGCGCCAGCAGCATACAGGGACCCGACACTGAAGCTTTCTTT	CASSIQGPDTEAFF
TRBV12-3/TRBV12-4	TRBJ1-1	.	.	TGTGCCAGCACCAGGCCCCCGAACACTGAAGCTTTCTTT	CASTRPPNTEAFF
TRBV12-3/TRBV12-4	TRBJ2-1	TRBD2	.	TGTGCCAGCAGCCCCGGGGGGTACAATGAGCAGTTCTTC	CASSPGGYNEQFF
TRBV18	TRBJ1-5	TRBD1	.	TGTGCCAGCTCTTCGGGACAGCCTCTCCGAAATCAGCCCCAGCATTTT	CASSSGQPLRNQPQHF
TRBV7-6	TRBJ2-6	TRBD1	once	TGTGCCAGCAGCTTAGTTGCGGGGACAGGAAACTCTGGGGCCAACGTCCTGACTTTC	CASSLVAGTGNSGANVLTF
TRBV5-4	TRBJ2-5	TRBD1	.	TGTGCCAGCAGCAGTGGAAAAGGGGGCCAGACCCAGTACTTC	CASSSGKGGQTQYF
TRBV27	TRBJ2-2	TRBD2	.	TGTGCCAGCAGTTTGGCGGGGGGCCGGACCGGGGAGCTGTTTTTT	CASSLAGGRTGELFF
TRBV5-5	TRBJ1-2	.	.	TGTGCCAGCAGCTTGGGGGCGCAAGGTGGCTACACCTTC	CASSLGAQGGYTF
TRBV10-3	TRBJ1-2	.	once	TGTGCCATCCGGTCGGTTGTGCCAGGTCTGGGTGGCTACACCTTC	CAIRSVVPGLGGYTF
TRBV4-1	TRBJ2-3	.	.	TGCGCCAGCAGCCAAGAGGGGCGGGGCACAGATACGCAGTATTTT	CASSQEGRGTDTQYF
TRBV7-8	TRBJ2-5	.	.	TGTGCCAGCAGCTTAGGTGACTTCCAAGAGACCCAGTACTTC	CASSLGDFQETQYF
TRBV12-5	TRBJ1-1	.	.	TGTGCTAGTGGTTTGACAGTCATGAACACTGAAGCTTTCTTT	CASGLTVMNTEAFF
TRBV7-2	TRBJ2-3	.	.	TGTGCCAGCAGCCTCCGACTAGGAACAGACACAGATACGCAGTATTTT	CASSLRLGTDTDTQYF
TRBV6-5	TRBJ2-1	TRBD2	.	TGTGCCAGCAGCGGGGGGGCCATACAGAATGAGCAGTTCTTC	CASSGGAIQNEQFF